The T cell receptor beta chain described here comes from a study of cytomegalovirus exposure and HLA in healthy donors. The PCR ran on 60 Vbeta and 13 Jbeta primers. Only in-frame clones appear in the TCRdb table, and some are missing; sequencing was by immunoSEQ multiplex PCR. Of 75,000 to 95,000 clones listed, approximately 57% are singletons. The clonotype was recovered from a woman under 40 in good health and CMV-seronegative. Sequencing was performed on PBMCs.

In DNA, the CDR3 is TGCGCCAGCAGCCCGAATACCGGGACAGAGAACACTGAAGCTTTCTTT. Protein product: CASSPNTGTENTEAFF. V is TRBV5-1 and J is TRBJ1-1, with 7 nucleotides matching TRBD1. The CDR3 totals 16 residues. From germline, CDR1 is SGHRS and CDR2 YFSETQ. V gave up 4 bases and J gave up 1 base; unmatched junction bases: 10. Looking up the rest from reference TRBV5-1 and TRBJ1-1 gives the full variable domain: KAGVTQTPRYLIKTRGQQVTLSCSPISGHRSVSWYQQTPGQGLQFLFEYFSETQRNKGNFPGRFSGRQFSNSRSEMNVSTLELGDSALYLCASSPNTGTENTEAFFGQGTRLTVV.